One sample yielded the 24 T cell receptor beta chains listed below, sequenced in a study of blood T cell repertoires in COVID-19. This table comes from immunoSEQ multiplex PCR, and its TCRdb copy is limited to in-frame clones, with some not included. This sample has roughly 12,000 clones; 73% occur once, and the top ten carry roughly 31%. Sequenced sample: peripheral blood. The receptors here all came from a human donor in a cohort sampled during active COVID-19.

This clone was seen more than once but under ten times. V and J are TRBV4-1 and TRBJ2-1; the D gene is possibly TRBD1 (6 bases). Trimming took off 2 bases at V and 3 bases at J, with 20 bases between the two ends. The CDR3 runs to 18 residues. Germline lookup yields CDR1 MGHRA and CDR2 YSYEKL. DNA for the CDR3: TGCGCCAGCAGCCAACAGAGCTTCGGGACACTTCGCTACAATGAGCAGTTCTTC. The encoded protein is CASSQQSFGTLRYNEQFF.

The DNA of the CDR3 is TGTGCCAGCAGCCCCTGGGTGATGGGGGCTGAGACCCAGTACTTC. The encoded protein is CASSPWVMGAETQYF. The chain recombines TRBV25-1 with TRBJ2-5; tentative D call: TRBD1 (6 bases). In germline, CDR1 is MGHDK, CDR2 SYGVNS. This CDR3 region has 15 residues. Trimming took 6 bases from V and 5 from J, leaving 19 bases between them.

This chain joins TRBV3-1 (or the pseudogene TRBV3-2) and TRBJ2-7; D is possibly TRBD1 (6 bases). V lost 6 bases, J lost 2 bases, and 17 bases lay in between. Germline loops: CDR1 LGHDT, CDR2 YNNKEL (reference sequence). This CDR3 is built from 15 residues. CDR3 residues: CASRNWGQPAYEQYF. CDR3 sequence (DNA): TGTGCCAGCAGGAATTGGGGACAACCAGCCTACGAGCAGTACTTC.

This chain joins TRBV3-1 (or the pseudogene TRBV3-2) and TRBJ2-7, with D maybe TRBD1 (6 bases). Deletions cut 5 bases from V and 4 bases from J, with 12 bases between. This CDR3 is 13 amino acids long. CDR1 and CDR2 (germline): LGHDT, YNNKEL (reference sequence). For the CDR3, the DNA is TGTGCCAGCAGCATCCGGGACAAATACGAGCAGTACTTC. Amino acids: CASSIRDKYEQYF.

The rearrangement links TRBV5-4 to TRBJ2-5; possibly TRBD1 for D (6 bases). The germline V and J ends were trimmed by 4 bases and 3 bases, with 13 bases remaining between them. Germline CDR1 is SGHNT and CDR2 is YYREEE (reference sequence). There are 14 residues in the CDR3. CDR3 amino acids: CASSPRKGEETQYF. The CDR3 DNA is TGTGCCAGCAGCCCAAGGAAGGGGGAAGAGACCCAGTACTTC.

The chain joins TRBV2 to TRBJ2-1, with TRBD2 matching over 7 bases. CDR3 length: 14 amino acids. Germline loops: CDR1 SNHLY, CDR2 FYNNEI. J gave up 4 bases and V 8 bases, and 8 bases lay outside the gene matches. CDR3 amino acids: CASSALAAYNEQFF. The CDR3 DNA reads TGTGCCAGCTCAGCCCTAGCGGCGTACAATGAGCAGTTCTTC.

This sequence joins TRBV30 and TRBJ1-3, with 8 positions matching TRBD1. CDR3 length: 16 amino acids. The junction had 6 bases not matched to a gene; V was cut back by 2 bases and J by 0 bases. In germline, CDR1 is GTSNPN, CDR2 SVGIG (reference sequence). Written as DNA, the CDR3 is TGTGCCTGGAGTCCTCAGGGGGCCCACTCTGGAAACACCATATATTTT. It translates to CAWSPQGAHSGNTIYF.

The rearrangement uses TRBV5-6 and TRBJ2-7, with 7 bases that match TRBD1. The germline gives CDR1 SGHDT, CDR2 YYEEEE. With V trimmed by 4 bases and J by 2 bases, 12 bases remained unmatched. The CDR3 loop spans 16 amino acids. The CDR3 DNA sequence: TGTGCCAGCAGCGCGTCCGACAGGGATAGGCCCTACGAGCAGTACTTC. Protein: CASSASDRDRPYEQYF.

This rearrangement joins TRBV19 to TRBJ2-1, with D perhaps matching TRBD2 (6 bases). V gave up 2 bases and J gave up 5 bases, with 19 bases separating them. Germline CDR1 is LNHDA and CDR2 is SQIVND (reference sequence). The CDR3 covers 17 residues. The CDR3 DNA is TGTGCCAGTAGTATACTAGGTTTTGCGGGGAACAACAATGAGCAGTTCTTC. As protein: CASSILGFAGNNNEQFF. Looking up the rest from reference TRBV19 and TRBJ2-1 gives the full variable domain: DGGITQSPKYLFRKEGQNVTLSCEQNLNHDAMYWYRQDPGQGLRLIYYSQIVNDFQKGDIAEGYSVSREKKESFPLTVTSAQKNPTAFYLCASSILGFAGNNNEQFFGPGTRLTVL.

A few counts support this clone. DNA of the CDR3: TGCGCCAGCAGCCAAGAGGACAGGGCAAGTGGCTACACCTTC. As protein: CASSQEDRASGYTF. The genes are TRBV4-3 and TRBJ1-2, with TRBD1 matching over 8 bases. V gave up 0 bases and J gave up 7 bases; unmatched junction bases: 4. The CDR3 totals 14 residues. In germline, CDR1 is LGHNA, CDR2 YSLEER.

This clone was observed a handful of times. The chain has TRBV19 and TRBJ1-1, with 7 bases aligning to TRBD1. Germline values: CDR1 LNHDA, CDR2 SQIVND (reference sequence). This CDR3 is built from 15 residues. V gave up 3 bases and J gave up 5 bases; unmatched junction bases: 9. The CDR3 sequence: CASSIERGRGTEAFF. CDR3 DNA: TGTGCCAGTAGTATCGAAAGGGGGCGCGGGACTGAAGCTTTCTTT.

In this sample, this clone turned up a few times. V usage is TRBV19 and J usage is TRBJ2-1; 8 nucleotides agree with TRBD2. Germline V gene sequence: CDR1 LNHDA, CDR2 SQIVND (reference sequence). Germline trimming cut 1 base from V and 8 bases from J; bases unmatched to any gene: 4. CDR3 length: 14 amino acids. The CDR3 DNA reads as TGTGCCAGTAGTATAGCGGGAGGGCTCGATGAGCAGTTCTTC. Translated: CASSIAGGLDEQFF.

This clone showed up just a few times. This chain uses TRBV7-8 with TRBJ1-1; D unclear. Per the germline V gene, CDR1 is SGHVS and CDR2 is FQNEAQ. The CDR3 is 14 amino acids. The V end lost 2 bases, the J end lost 0 bases, and 7 bases lay between the germline ends. The CDR3 DNA reads TGTGCCAGCAGCTTAACAGTCATGAACACTGAAGCTTTCTTT. The encoded protein is CASSLTVMNTEAFF.

This chain connects TRBV4-2 to TRBJ2-7, with 8 bases that match TRBD1. J was trimmed by 3 bases and V by 4 bases; bases with no gene match: 5. The germline V gene encodes CDR1 LGHNA and CDR2 YNFKEQ. The CDR3 totals 14 residues. The DNA of the CDR3 is TGTGCCAGCAGCCTAATCACAGGGGGCTACGAGCAGTACTTC. Amino acids: CASSLITGGYEQYF.

The chain uses TRBV12-3 or TRBV12-4 and TRBJ2-1, with 7 positions matching TRBD1. The CDR3 is 12 residues long. The junction had 4 bases not matched to a gene; V was cut back by 5 bases and J by 9 bases. DNA for the CDR3: TGTGCCAGCAGTGACGACAGGGTTGAGCAGTTCTTC. Protein: CASSDDRVEQFF.

The rearrangement uses TRBV5-1 and TRBJ2-2, with D tentatively TRBD2 (6 bases). Germline lookup yields CDR1 SGHRS and CDR2 YFSETQ. The V and J ends lost 1 base and 4 bases respectively, with 11 bases between them. The CDR3 extends over 15 amino acids. CDR3 amino acids: CASSLFQGGTGELFF. The CDR3 nucleotides are TGCGCCAGCAGCTTGTTCCAGGGAGGCACCGGGGAGCTGTTTTTT. Variable domain in full (rest from reference TRBV5-1 and TRBJ2-2): KAGVTQTPRYLIKTRGQQVTLSCSPISGHRSVSWYQQTPGQGLQFLFEYFSETQRNKGNFPGRFSGRQFSNSRSEMNVSTLELGDSALYLCASSLFQGGTGELFFGEGSRLTVL.

This chain links TRBV30 with TRBJ2-2; D gene ambiguous. Germline V lookup: CDR1 GTSNPN, CDR2 SVGIG (reference sequence). The CDR3 extends over 14 amino acids. Trimming removed 5 bases from V and 0 bases from J, with 10 bases in between. In nucleotides, the CDR3 is TGTGCCTGGGAGCTCATGGCGAACACCGGGGAGCTGTTTTTT. Translated: CAWELMANTGELFF.

The V gene is TRBV7-2, the J gene TRBJ1-2, with 8 bases identical to TRBD1. The CDR3 is 14 residues long. The V segment lost 5 bases and the J segment 4 bases; nucleotides outside the gene matches: 6. Per the germline V gene, CDR1 is SGHTA and CDR2 is FQGNSA. The chain's CDR3 is CASSPRDRRYGYTF. For the CDR3, the DNA is TGTGCCAGCAGCCCCCGGGACAGGCGCTATGGCTACACCTTC.

V gene TRBV5-1 combines with J gene TRBJ2-5; 10 nucleotides align to TRBD2. CDR3 length: 14 amino acids. In germline, CDR1 is SGHRS, CDR2 YFSETQ. J was trimmed by 5 bases and V by 3 bases; bases with no gene match: 4. CDR3 region: CASSSVAGGETQYF. CDR3 coding DNA: TGCGCCAGCAGCTCCGTAGCGGGAGGTGAGACCCAGTACTTC.

The rearrangement links TRBV5-1 to TRBJ2-7, with D perhaps matching TRBD1 (7 bases). CDR3 size: 15 residues. V was cut by 4 bases and J by 3 bases, with 17 bases left in between. CDR1 is SGHRS, CDR2 YFSETQ, per germline. The CDR3 coding sequence is TGCGCCAGCAGCCCCACAGGTCAGGGGGGCTACGAGCAGTACTTC. Protein product: CASSPTGQGGYEQYF.

The J gene is TRBJ1-2, the V gene TRBV5-4; 7 positions agree with TRBD1. Germline values: CDR1 SGHNT, CDR2 YYREEE (reference sequence). This CDR3 is 11 amino acids long. V trimming: 4 bases; J trimming: 11 bases; junction bases outside the gene matches: 5. The chain's CDR3 is CASSTGQLYTF. The CDR3 coding sequence is TGTGCCAGCAGCACGGGACAGCTTTACACCTTC.

This clone was detected only once. The chain uses TRBV29-1 and TRBJ2-5, with 7 bases matching TRBD2. The germline gives CDR1 SQVTM, CDR2 ANQGSEA. J lost 4 bases, V lost 4 bases, and 9 bases had no gene match. The CDR3 contains 14 residues. The DNA of the CDR3 is TGCAGCGTTGCGATTCTAGCGGTGAGAGAGACCCAGTACTTC. This codes for CSVAILAVRETQYF.

The chain carries TRBV18 and TRBJ2-7; 7 nucleotides match TRBD2. Germline V lookup: CDR1 KGHSH, CDR2 LQKENI. The CDR3 runs 15 residues. The V gene end was trimmed by 2 bases and the J gene end by 2 bases; junction bases not matched to a gene: 6. CDR3 coding DNA: TGTGCCAGCTCACCAACCGGGGGGAATACCTACGAGCAGTACTTC. It translates to CASSPTGGNTYEQYF.

V is TRBV28 and J is TRBJ1-1; TRBD1 is a possible D gene (5 bases). The V gene lost 6 bases and the J gene lost 4 bases, with 18 bases spanning the gap. Germline CDR1 and CDR2: MDHEN and SYDVKM. The CDR3 consists of 15 residues. The CDR3 DNA follows: TGTGCCAGCAGCCCAAATCAGGGCAGGAGCACTGAAGCTTTCTTT. This translates into CASSPNQGRSTEAFF.